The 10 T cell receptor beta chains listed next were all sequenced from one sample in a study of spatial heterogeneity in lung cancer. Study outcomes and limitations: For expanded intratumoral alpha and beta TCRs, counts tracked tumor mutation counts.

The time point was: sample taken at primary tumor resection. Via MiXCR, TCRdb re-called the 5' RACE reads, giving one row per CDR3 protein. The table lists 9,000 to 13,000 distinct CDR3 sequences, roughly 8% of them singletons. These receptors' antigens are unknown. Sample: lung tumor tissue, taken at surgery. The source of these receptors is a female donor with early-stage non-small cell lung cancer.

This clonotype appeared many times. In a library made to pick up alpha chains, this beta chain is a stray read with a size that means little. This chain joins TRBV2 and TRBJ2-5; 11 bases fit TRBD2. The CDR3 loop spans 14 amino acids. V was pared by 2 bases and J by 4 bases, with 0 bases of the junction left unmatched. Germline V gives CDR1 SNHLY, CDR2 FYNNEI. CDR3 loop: CASSETSGGETQYF. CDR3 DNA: TGTGCCAGCAGTGAAACTAGCGGGGGAGAGACCCAGTACTTC.

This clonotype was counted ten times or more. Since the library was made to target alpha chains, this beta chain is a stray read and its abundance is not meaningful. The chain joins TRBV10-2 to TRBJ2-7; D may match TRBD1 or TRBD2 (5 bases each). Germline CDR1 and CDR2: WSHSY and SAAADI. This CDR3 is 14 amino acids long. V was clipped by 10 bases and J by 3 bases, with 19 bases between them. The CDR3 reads CATRNRGDRYEQYF. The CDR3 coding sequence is TGCGCCACCAGAAACCGAGGGGACCGCTACGAGCAGTACTTC.

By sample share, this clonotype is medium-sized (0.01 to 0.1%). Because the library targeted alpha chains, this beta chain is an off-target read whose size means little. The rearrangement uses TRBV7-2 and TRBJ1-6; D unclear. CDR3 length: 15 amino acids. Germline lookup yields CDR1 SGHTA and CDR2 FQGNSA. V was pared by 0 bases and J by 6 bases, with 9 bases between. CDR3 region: CASSLAGVPNSPLHF. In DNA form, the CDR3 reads TGTGCCAGCAGCTTAGCGGGCGTCCCTAATTCACCCCTCCACTTT.

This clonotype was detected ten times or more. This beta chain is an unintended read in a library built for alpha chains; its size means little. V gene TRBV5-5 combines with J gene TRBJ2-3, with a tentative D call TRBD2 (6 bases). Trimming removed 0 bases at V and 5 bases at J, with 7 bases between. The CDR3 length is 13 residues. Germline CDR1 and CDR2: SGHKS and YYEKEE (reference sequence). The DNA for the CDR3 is TGTGCCAGCAGCTTGGCCGGGGGAGATACGCAGTATTTT. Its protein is CASSLAGGDTQYF.

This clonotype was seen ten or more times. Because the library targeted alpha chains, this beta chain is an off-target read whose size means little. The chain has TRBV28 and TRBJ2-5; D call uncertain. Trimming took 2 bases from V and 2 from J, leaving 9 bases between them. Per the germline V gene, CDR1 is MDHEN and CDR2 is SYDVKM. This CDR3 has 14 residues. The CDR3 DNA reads TGTGCCAGCAGTTTAAGAGGTACACAAGAGACCCAGTACTTC. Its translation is CASSLRGTQETQYF.

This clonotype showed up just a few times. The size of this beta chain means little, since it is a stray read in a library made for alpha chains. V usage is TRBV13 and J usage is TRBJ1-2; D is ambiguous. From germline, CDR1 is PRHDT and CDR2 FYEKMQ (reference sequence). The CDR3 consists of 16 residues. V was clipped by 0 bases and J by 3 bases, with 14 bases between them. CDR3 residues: CASSLGRRGNDYGYTF. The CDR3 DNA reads TGTGCCAGCAGCTTAGGAAGACGAGGGAACGACTATGGCTACACCTTC.

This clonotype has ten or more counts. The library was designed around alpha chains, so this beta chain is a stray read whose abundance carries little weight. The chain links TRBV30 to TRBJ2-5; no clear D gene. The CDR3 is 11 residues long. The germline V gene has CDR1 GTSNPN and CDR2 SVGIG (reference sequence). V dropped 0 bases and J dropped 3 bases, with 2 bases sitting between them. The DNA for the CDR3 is TGTGCCTGGAGTGTTAAAGAGACCCAGTACTTC. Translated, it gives CAWSVKETQYF.

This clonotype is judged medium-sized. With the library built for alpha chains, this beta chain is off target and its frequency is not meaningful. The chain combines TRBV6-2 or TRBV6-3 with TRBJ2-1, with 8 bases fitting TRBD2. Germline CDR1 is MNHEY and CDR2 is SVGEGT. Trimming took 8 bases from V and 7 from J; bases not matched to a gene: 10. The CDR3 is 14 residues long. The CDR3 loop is CASVWPGGPNEQFF. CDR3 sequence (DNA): TGTGCCAGCGTCTGGCCGGGGGGGCCGAATGAGCAGTTCTTC.

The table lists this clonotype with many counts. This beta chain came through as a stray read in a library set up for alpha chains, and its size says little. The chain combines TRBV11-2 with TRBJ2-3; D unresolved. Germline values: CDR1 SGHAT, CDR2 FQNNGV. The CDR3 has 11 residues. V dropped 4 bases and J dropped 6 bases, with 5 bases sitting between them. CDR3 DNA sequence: TGTGCCAGCAGCTCCTGGGATACGCAGTATTTT. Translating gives CASSSWDTQYF.

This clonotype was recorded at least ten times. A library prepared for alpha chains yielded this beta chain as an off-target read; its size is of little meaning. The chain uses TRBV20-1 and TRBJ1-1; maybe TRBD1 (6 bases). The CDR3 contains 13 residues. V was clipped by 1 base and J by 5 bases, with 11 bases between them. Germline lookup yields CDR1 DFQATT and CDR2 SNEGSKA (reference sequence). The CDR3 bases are TGCAGTGCTAGAGGACAGGTGGAAACTGAAGCTTTCTTT. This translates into CSARGQVETEAFF.